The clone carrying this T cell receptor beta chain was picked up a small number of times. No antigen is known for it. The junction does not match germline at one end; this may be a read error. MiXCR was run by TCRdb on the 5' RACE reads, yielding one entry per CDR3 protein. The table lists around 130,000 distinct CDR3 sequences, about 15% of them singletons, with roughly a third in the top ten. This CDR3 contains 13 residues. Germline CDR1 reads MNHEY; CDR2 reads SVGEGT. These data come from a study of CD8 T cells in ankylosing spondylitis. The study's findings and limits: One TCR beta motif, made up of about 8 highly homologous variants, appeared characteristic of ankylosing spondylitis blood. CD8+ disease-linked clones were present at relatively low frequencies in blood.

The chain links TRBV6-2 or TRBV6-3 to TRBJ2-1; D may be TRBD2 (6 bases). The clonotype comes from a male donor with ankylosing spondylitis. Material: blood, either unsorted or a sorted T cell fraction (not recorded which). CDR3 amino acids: CASSYPGDPGGIF. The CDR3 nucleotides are TGTGCCAGCAGTTACCCCGGAGACCCCGGCGGGATCTTC.